What follows describes a single T cell receptor (beta chain). The data stem from a study of cytomegalovirus exposure and HLA in healthy donors. V shed 2 bases and J 3 bases; nucleotides not matched to a gene: 5. This CDR3 comprises 15 residues. CDR1 is MGHRA, CDR2 YSYEKL, per germline. Vbeta (60) and Jbeta (13) primers were used in the PCR. Measured with immunoSEQ multiplex PCR; TCRdb has only the in-frame clones, and not every one. In the table there are 150,000 to 200,000 clones, 75% to 90% of which are singletons. The sequence was collected from a girl aged 2-10 years in good health and CMV-seropositive. The chain has TRBV4-1 and TRBJ2-7, with 9 bases matching TRBD1. The sample was PBMCs. CDR3: CASSQWGQGGYEQYF. The CDR3 nucleotides are TGCGCCAGCAGCCAATGGGGACAGGGCGGCTACGAGCAGTACTTC.